This T cell receptor beta chain stems from a study of T cell repertoires in cytomegalovirus infection. Study summary: Signatures in public TCR beta sequences pointed to both CMV infection and matching HLA type.

Each CDR3 protein is one row after TCRdb ran MiXCR on the reads. Here the sample spans about 490,000 distinct CDR3 sequences, 15% to 20% being singletons. The table lists this clonotype with many counts. V shed 3 bases and J shed 7 bases, with 19 bases lying between them. Germline CDR1 is SGHDN and CDR2 is FVKESK. This CDR3 is built from 16 residues. Sequencing used CD8+ T cells from PBMCs. The rearrangement joins TRBV14 to TRBJ2-1; D is possibly TRBD2 (6 bases). This sequence was found in a human donor in good health (CMV status not recorded). Some clones in this sample may be carry-over from other donors' samples. The CDR3 coding sequence is TGTGCCAGCAGCCAGCCGGGCCGGGGGAGGAAGAATGAGCAGTTCTTC. This translates into CASSQPGRGRKNEQFF.